This T cell receptor (beta chain) was observed in a study of blood T cell repertoires in COVID-19. Original data processing: The assay estimated nucleated cells by amplifying reference gene primers. Sequencing was performed with immunoSEQ multiplex PCR; in TCRdb, only in-frame clones are kept and a portion is missing. V, J and clone size are taken as reported in that table, and D and trimming were inferred from the DNA itself. Of some 360,000 clones listed, over 85% are singletons. This CDR3 is 11 amino acids long. The germline V and J ends were trimmed by 5 bases and 10 bases, with 11 bases remaining between them. Germline CDR1 and CDR2: SEHNR and FQNEAQ (reference sequence).

The receptor was isolated from a woman aged 55-70 years with COVID-19, enrolled during active disease. The sample taken for sequencing was peripheral blood. The rearrangement joins TRBV7-9 to TRBJ1-1, with D perhaps TRBD1 (6 bases). The chain's CDR3 is CASSQGGGAFF. The CDR3 coding sequence is TGTGCCAGCAGCCAGGGAGGGGGAGCTTTCTTT.